The 11 T cell receptor beta chains presented below share a single source sample, sequenced in a study of shared clonotypes between healthy human individuals. TCRdb's table, derived via immunoSEQ multiplex PCR, lists solely in-frame clones and lacks some. The sample has about 480,000 clones; about three quarters are singletons. What was sequenced was PBMCs. The receptors stem from a woman in her forties in good health. Some clones in this sample may be carry-over from other donors' samples.

This chain connects TRBV2 to TRBJ2-1, with 11 bases matching TRBD2. In germline, CDR1 is SNHLY, CDR2 FYNNEI. V was clipped by 6 bases and J by 0 bases; unmatched bases: 4. The CDR3 covers 16 residues. CDR3 nucleotide sequence: TGTGCCAGCAGCGGGACTAGCGGAAACTCCTACAATGAGCAGTTCTTC. Its translation: CASSGTSGNSYNEQFF. Full variable domain (missing parts from reference TRBV2 and TRBJ2-1): EPEVTQTPSHQVTQMGQEVILRCVPISNHLYFYWYRQILGQKVEFLVSFYNNEISEKSEIFDDQFSVERPDGSNFTLKIRSTKLEDSAMYFCASSGTSGNSYNEQFFGPGTRLTVL.

V usage is TRBV18 and J usage is TRBJ2-3; TRBD2 is a possible D gene (6 bases). V was cut by 0 bases and J by 6 bases, with 19 bases left in between. Germline values: CDR1 KGHSH, CDR2 LQKENI. The CDR3 spans 17 residues. In nucleotides, the CDR3 is TGTGCCAGCTCACCACCGGCTAGCGCGGGAATCCTGGATACGCAGTATTTT. This translates into CASSPPASAGILDTQYF.

The chain employs TRBV29-1 and TRBJ2-7; tentative D call: TRBD2 (6 bases). The CDR3 runs 13 residues. V lost 7 bases and J lost 7, with 20 bases in between. Germline V gene lookup returns CDR1 SQVTM and CDR2 ANQGSEA. CDR3 nucleotides: TGCAGCGCCCTCAGTGATGGGGCGGGAGAGCAGTACTTC. It codes for CSALSDGAGEQYF.

This chain links TRBV2 with TRBJ2-3, with 11 positions matching TRBD2. This CDR3 is built from 15 residues. Germline trimming cut 5 bases from V and 4 bases from J; bases unmatched to any gene: 5. CDR1 is SNHLY and CDR2 is FYNNEI in the germline V gene. CDR3 sequence: CASSLAGGPSDTQYF. The CDR3 DNA sequence: TGTGCCAGCAGTTTAGCGGGAGGGCCTTCAGATACGCAGTATTTT.

The rearrangement joins TRBV27 to TRBJ2-7; D not certain. The CDR3 is 14 residues long. Germline V lookup: CDR1 MNHEY, CDR2 SMNVEV (reference sequence). Trimming left V 7 bases short and J 2 bases short, with 15 bases between. CDR3 nucleotide sequence: TGTGCCAGCATGCTGAGAGTATCGGCCTACGAGCAGTACTTC. Translation gives CASMLRVSAYEQYF.

This sequence joins TRBV19 and TRBJ1-1; D unclear. In germline, CDR1 is LNHDA, CDR2 SQIVND (reference sequence). This CDR3 comprises 15 residues. Trimming pared 9 bases from V and 0 bases from J, leaving 17 bases between. CDR3 sequence reads: CASLDQVNLNTEAFF. CDR3 sequence (DNA): TGTGCCAGCCTTGACCAGGTAAACCTGAACACTGAAGCTTTCTTT.

This chain joins TRBV5-4 and TRBJ1-1; D remains unclear. CDR1 is SGHNT and CDR2 is YYREEE in the germline V gene (reference sequence). The CDR3 totals 14 residues. The V end was cut by 4 bases, the J end by 1 base, with 11 bases between. This chain's CDR3 is CASSVVQSNTEAFF. CDR3 bases: TGTGCCAGCAGCGTAGTACAATCGAACACTGAAGCTTTCTTT.

CDR3 loop: CASSPFAGPGELFF. CDR3 coding DNA: TGTGCCAGCTCACCCTTCGCGGGGCCCGGGGAGCTGTTTTTT. The J gene is TRBJ2-2, the V gene TRBV18; D is possibly TRBD2 (6 bases). Germline CDR1 and CDR2: KGHSH and LQKENI. The CDR3 has 14 residues. The V and J ends lost 3 bases and 6 bases respectively, with 11 bases between them.

The rearrangement uses TRBV5-1 and TRBJ2-7; maybe TRBD2 (6 bases). V was shortened by 6 bases and J by 2 bases, with 15 bases between the two germline ends. Looked up from germline, CDR1 is SGHRS and CDR2 is YFSETQ. The CDR3 covers 14 residues. In nucleotides, the CDR3 is TGCGCCAGCACCCCCGGACGGGAGCCCTACGAGCAGTACTTC. Translation: CASTPGREPYEQYF.

The CDR3 sequence: CASSLLGRGGTEAFF. CDR3 coding DNA: TGTGCCAGCAGTTTATTGGGCAGGGGCGGGACTGAAGCTTTCTTT. J is TRBJ1-1 and V is TRBV28, with D possibly TRBD1 on 6 matching bases. CDR1 MDHEN and CDR2 SYDVKM come from the germline V gene. V lost 1 base and J 5 bases, leaving 14 bases between the germline ends. This CDR3 spans 15 amino acids. Based on the CDR3 plus reference TRBV28 and TRBJ1-1, the full variable domain is DVKVTQSSRYLVKRTGEKVFLECVQDMDHENMFWYRQDPGLGLRLIYFSYDVKMKEKGDIPEGYSVSREKKERFSLILESASTNQTSMYLCASSLLGRGGTEAFFGQGTRLTVV.

This sequence joins TRBV6-1 and TRBJ2-1, with D uncertain. The germline gives CDR1 MNHNS, CDR2 SASEGT. The CDR3 covers 15 residues. Deletions cut 1 base from V and 3 bases from J, with 10 bases between. CDR3 nucleotide sequence: TGTGCCAGCAGTGAAGAGGGCGCCCGCTACAATGAGCAGTTCTTC. Residues: CASSEEGARYNEQFF.